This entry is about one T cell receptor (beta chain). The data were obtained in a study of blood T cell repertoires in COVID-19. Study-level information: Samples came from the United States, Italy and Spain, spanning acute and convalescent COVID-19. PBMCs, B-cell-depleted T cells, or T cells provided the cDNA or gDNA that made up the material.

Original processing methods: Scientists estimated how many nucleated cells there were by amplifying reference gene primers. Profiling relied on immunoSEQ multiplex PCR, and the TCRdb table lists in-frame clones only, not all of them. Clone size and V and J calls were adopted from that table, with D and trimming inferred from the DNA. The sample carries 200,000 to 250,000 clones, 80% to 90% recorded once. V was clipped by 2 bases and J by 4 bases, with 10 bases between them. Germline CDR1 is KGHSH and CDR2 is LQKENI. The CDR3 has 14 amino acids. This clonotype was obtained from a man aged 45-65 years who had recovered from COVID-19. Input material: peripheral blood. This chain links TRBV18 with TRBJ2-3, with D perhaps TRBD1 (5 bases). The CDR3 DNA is TGTGCCAGCTCACCAAGAGACAGCTCAGATACGCAGTATTTT. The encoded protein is CASSPRDSSDTQYF. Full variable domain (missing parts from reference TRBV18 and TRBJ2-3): NAGVMQNPRHLVRRRGQEARLRCSPMKGHSHVYWYRQLPEEGLKFMVYLQKENIIDESGMPKERFSAEFPKEGPSILRIQQVVRGDSAAYFCASSPRDSSDTQYFGPGTRLTVL.